This TCR beta chain comes out of a study of blood T cell repertoires in COVID-19. Study details: The United States, Italy and Spain were the sources of the acute and convalescent COVID-19 samples. T cells, B-cell-depleted T cells, or PBMCs provided the cDNA or gDNA that served as material.

In the original analysis: Cell counts per sample came from amplifying reference gene primers. The repertoire was sequenced with immunoSEQ multiplex PCR; TCRdb's copy has only in-frame clones and lacks some. The V and J calls and clone size are taken from that table; D and trimming were inferred from the DNA. The table has some 220,000 clones, around 83% seen once; the top ten hold less than 6%. The germline gives CDR1 MNHNY, CDR2 SVGAGI (reference sequence). The J segment lost 8 bases and the V segment lost 6 bases, leaving 6 bases of the junction unmatched. This CDR3 contains 12 residues. J is TRBJ1-1 and V is TRBV6-6; TRBD1 aligns across 7 bases. Sequenced input: peripheral blood. The receptor comes from a woman in her 70s with COVID-19, enrolled during active disease. Written as DNA, the CDR3 is TGTGCCAGCAGAATGACAGGGTTAGAAGCTTTCTTT. Protein product: CASRMTGLEAFF.